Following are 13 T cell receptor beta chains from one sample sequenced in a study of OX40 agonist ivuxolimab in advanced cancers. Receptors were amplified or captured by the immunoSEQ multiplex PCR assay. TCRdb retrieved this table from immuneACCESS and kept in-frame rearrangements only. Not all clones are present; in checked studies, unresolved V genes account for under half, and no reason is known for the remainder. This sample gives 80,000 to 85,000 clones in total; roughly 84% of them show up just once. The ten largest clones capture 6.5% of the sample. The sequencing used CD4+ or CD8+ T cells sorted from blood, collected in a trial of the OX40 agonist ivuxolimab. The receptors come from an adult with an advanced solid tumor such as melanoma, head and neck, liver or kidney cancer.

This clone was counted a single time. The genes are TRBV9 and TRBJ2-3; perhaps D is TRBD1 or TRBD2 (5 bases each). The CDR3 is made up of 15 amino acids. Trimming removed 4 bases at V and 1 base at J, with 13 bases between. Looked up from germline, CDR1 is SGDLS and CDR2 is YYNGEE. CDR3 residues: CASSPGPSGTDTQYF. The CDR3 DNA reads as TGTGCCAGCAGCCCGGGGCCCTCGGGCACAGATACGCAGTATTTT.

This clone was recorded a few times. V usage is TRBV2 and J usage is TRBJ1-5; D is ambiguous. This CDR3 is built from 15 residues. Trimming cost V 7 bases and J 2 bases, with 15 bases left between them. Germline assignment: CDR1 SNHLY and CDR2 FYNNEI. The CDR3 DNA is TGTGCCAGCACCTCTGCGGATTATGGCAATCAGCCCCAGCATTTT. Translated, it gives CASTSADYGNQPQHF.

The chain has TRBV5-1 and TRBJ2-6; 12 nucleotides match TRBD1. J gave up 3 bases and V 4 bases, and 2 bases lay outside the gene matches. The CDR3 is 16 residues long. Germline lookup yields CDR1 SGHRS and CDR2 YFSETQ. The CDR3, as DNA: TGCGCCAGCAGCGGGGACAGGGGGCTTGGGGCCAACGTCCTGACTTTC. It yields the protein CASSGDRGLGANVLTF.

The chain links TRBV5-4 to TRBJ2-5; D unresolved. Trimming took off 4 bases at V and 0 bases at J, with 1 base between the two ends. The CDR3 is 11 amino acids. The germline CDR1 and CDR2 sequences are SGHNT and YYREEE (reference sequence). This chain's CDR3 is CASSNQETQYF. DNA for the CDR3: TGTGCCAGCAGCAACCAAGAGACCCAGTACTTC. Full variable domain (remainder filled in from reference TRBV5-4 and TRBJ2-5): ETGVTQSPTHLIKTRGQQVTLRCSSQSGHNTVSWYQQALGQGPQFIFQYYREEENGRGNFPPRFSGLQFPNYSSELNVNALELDDSALYLCASSNQETQYFGPGTRLLVL.

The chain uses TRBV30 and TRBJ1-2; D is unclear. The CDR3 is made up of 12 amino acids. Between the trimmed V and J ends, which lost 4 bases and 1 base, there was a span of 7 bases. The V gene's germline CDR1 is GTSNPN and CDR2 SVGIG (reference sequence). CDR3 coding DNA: TGTGCCTGGACCGATCTTAACTATGGCTACACCTTC. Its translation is CAWTDLNYGYTF.

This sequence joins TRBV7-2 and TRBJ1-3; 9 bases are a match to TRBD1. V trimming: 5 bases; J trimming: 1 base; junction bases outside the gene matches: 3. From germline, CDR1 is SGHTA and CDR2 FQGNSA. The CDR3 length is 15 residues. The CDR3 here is CASSIDRGSGNTIYF. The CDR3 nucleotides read TGTGCCAGCAGCATCGACAGGGGGTCTGGAAACACCATATATTTT.

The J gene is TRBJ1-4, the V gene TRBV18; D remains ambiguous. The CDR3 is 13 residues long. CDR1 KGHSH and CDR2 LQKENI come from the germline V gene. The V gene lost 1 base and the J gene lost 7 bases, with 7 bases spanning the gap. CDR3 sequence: CASSPLGSEKLFF. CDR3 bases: TGTGCCAGCTCACCACTGGGTAGTGAAAAACTGTTTTTT.

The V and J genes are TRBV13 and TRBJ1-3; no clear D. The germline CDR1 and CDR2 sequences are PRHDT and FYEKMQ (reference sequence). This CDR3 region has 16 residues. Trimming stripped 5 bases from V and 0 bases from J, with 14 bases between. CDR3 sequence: CASSLKIPYSGNTIYF. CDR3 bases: TGTGCCAGCAGCCTCAAAATCCCTTACTCTGGAAACACCATATATTTT.

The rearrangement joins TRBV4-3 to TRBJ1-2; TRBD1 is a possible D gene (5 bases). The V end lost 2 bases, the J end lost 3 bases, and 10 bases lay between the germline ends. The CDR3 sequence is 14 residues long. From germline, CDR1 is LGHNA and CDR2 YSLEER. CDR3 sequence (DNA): TGCGCCAGCAGCCAATGGGGGTCGGACTATGGCTACACCTTC. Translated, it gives CASSQWGSDYGYTF.

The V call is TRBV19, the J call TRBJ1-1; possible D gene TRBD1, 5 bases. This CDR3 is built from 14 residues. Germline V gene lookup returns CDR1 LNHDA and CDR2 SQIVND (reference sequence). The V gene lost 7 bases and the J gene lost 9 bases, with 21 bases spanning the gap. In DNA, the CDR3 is TGTGCCAGTATCTCTATTTCTTCGACAGTTAAAGCTTTCTTT. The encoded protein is CASISISSTVKAFF.

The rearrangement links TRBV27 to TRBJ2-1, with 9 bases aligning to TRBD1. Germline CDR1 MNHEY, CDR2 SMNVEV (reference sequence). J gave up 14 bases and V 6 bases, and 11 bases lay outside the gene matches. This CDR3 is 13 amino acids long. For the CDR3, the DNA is TGTGCCAGCAGCCTTGACGAGAGGACAGGGGAGTTCTTC. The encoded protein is CASSLDERTGEFF.

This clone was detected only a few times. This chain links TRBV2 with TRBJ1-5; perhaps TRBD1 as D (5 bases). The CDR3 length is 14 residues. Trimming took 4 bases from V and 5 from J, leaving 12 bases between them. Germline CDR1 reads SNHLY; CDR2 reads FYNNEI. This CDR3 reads CASSGKAGYQPQHF. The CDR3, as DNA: TGTGCCAGCAGTGGAAAGGCAGGGTATCAGCCCCAGCATTTT. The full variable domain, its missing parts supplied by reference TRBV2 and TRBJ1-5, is EPEVTQTPSHQVTQMGQEVILRCVPISNHLYFYWYRQILGQKVEFLVSFYNNEISEKSEIFDDQFSVERPDGSNFTLKIRSTKLEDSAMYFCASSGKAGYQPQHFGDGTRLSIL.

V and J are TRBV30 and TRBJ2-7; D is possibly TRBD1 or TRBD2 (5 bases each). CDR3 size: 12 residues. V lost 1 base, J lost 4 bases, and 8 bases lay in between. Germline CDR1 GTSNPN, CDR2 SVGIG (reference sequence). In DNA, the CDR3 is TGTGCCTGGAGTGGAGGGGATTACGAGCAGTACTTC. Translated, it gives CAWSGGDYEQYF.